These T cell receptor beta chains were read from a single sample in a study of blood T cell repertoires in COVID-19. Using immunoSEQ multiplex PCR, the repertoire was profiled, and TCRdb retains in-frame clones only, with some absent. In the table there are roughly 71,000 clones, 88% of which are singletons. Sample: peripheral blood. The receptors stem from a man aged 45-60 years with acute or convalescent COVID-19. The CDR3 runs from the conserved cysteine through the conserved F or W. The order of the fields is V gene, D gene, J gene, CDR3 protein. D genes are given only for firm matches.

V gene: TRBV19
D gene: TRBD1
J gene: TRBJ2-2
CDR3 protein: CASKGQGTGGELFF

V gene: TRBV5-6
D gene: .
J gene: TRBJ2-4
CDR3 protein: CASSPRAGSNIQYF

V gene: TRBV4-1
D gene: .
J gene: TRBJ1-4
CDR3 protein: CASSQGGGEEKLFF

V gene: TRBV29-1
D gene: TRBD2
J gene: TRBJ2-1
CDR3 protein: CSVGLAGGDEQFF

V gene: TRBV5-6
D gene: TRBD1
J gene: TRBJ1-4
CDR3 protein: CASSWGQGDEKLFF

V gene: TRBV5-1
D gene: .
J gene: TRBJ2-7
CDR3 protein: CASSFGQRRSDEQYF

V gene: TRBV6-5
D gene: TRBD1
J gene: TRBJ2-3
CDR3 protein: CASSPRQGDTQYF

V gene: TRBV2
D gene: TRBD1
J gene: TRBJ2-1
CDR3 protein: CASSVGTAGDEQFF

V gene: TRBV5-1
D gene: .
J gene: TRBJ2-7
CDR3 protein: CASSADSIRDEQYF

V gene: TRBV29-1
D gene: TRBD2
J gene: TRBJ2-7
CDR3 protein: CSVVLAGGSYEQYF

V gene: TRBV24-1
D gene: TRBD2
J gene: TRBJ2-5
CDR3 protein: CATRPSGGPYQETQYF

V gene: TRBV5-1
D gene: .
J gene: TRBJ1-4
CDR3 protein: CASSFDTDNEKLFF

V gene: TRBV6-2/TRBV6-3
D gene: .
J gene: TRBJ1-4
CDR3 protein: CASSYSTGGEKLFF